This T cell receptor beta chain was captured in a study of OX40 agonist ivuxolimab in advanced cancers. Broader study findings: A proportion of nonresponders additionally exhibited low normalized T-cell clonal expansion.

Sequenced by immunoSEQ multiplex PCR; TCRdb stores in-frame clones only, minus some. The sample carries approximately 70,000 clones, about 84% recorded once. Trimming removed 7 bases at V and 4 bases at J, with 21 bases between. This CDR3 is built from 16 residues. Germline CDR1 is LNHNV and CDR2 is YYDKDF (reference sequence). Regarding this clone: The antigen remains unidentified.

This TCR came from an adult with an advanced solid tumor such as melanoma, head and neck, liver or kidney cancer. The sequencing used CD4+ or CD8+ T cells sorted from blood, collected in a trial of the OX40 agonist ivuxolimab. V and J are TRBV15 and TRBJ2-3, with D tentatively TRBD2 (7 bases). The CDR3 region has the DNA TGTGCCACCACCTTAGGGGGAGGGTATCAAGCAGATACGCAGTATTTT. Translated: CATTLGGGYQADTQYF. Together with reference TRBV15 and TRBJ2-3, the CDR3 gives the full variable domain: DAMVIQNPRYQVTQFGKPVTLSCSQTLNHNVMYWYQQKSSQAPKLLFHYYDKDFNNEADTPDNFQSRRPNTSFCFLDIRSPGLGDTAMYLCATTLGGGYQADTQYFGPGTRLTVL.